This is a list of T cell receptor beta chains from one sample in a study of cytomegalovirus exposure and HLA in healthy donors. The protocol was immunoSEQ multiplex PCR, while the TCRdb copy is restricted to in-frame clones and leaves out a portion. This sample has about 140,000 clones; approximately 84% occur once, and the top ten carry around 1.4%. Material: PBMCs. These receptors were obtained from a woman in her 30s in good health and CMV-seronegative. CDR3s leave out the opening cysteine and the closing phenylalanine or tryptophan. The order of the fields is J gene, CDR3 length, V gene, CDR3 protein.

TRBJ2-3 | 9 | TRBV11-2 | ASSEAPTQY
TRBJ2-5 | 12 | TRBV28 | ASSLSGQQETQY
TRBJ1-4 | 12 | TRBV5-6 | ASSPIATNEKLF
TRBJ1-1 | 12 | TRBV19 | ASRVRVEGTEAF
TRBJ1-2 | 12 | TRBV11-2 | ASSLQGAVYGYT
TRBJ1-3 | 13 | TRBV6-6 | ASRRGGDSGNTIY
TRBJ1-2 | 13 | TRBV7-3 | ASSSLGGSDYGYT
TRBJ1-6 | 15 | TRBV9 | ASSTKDRGNYNSPLH
TRBJ2-3 | 15 | TRBV5-1 | ASSLGLAGGPTDTQY
TRBJ1-1 | 11 | TRBV9 | ASSAGGSTEAF
TRBJ1-1 | 12 | TRBV28 | ASKQGVAPTEAF
TRBJ1-2 | 13 | TRBV6-6 | ASSTRTGSTYGYT
TRBJ2-1 | 10 | TRBV5-4 | ASSSNYNEQF
TRBJ2-4 | 17 | TRBV19 | ASSSLAGGAKNVRNIQY
TRBJ2-7 | 13 | TRBV19 | ASSIVSGGAYEQY
TRBJ1-2 | 10 | TRBV5-6 | ASSFGSYGYT
TRBJ2-5 | 14 | TRBV6-6 | ASSSSWGGRQETQY
TRBJ2-5 | 9 | TRBV5-8 | ASSLLETQY
TRBJ2-7 | 13 | TRBV7-6 | ASSPGTGGTYEQY
TRBJ1-2 | 13 | TRBV27 | ASSSNRQGNYGYT
TRBJ2-7 | 14 | TRBV7-9 | ASSPYGGGGNYEQY
TRBJ1-6 | 13 | TRBV7-9 | ASSPTAGLRSPLH
TRBJ2-3 | 14 | TRBV5-1 | ASGATSGASTDTQY
TRBJ2-3 | 12 | TRBV5-1 | ASRDRTSTDTQY
TRBJ2-3 | 19 | TRBV27 | ASSLSTGRALLAGRADTQY
TRBJ2-7 | 14 | TRBV27 | ASSLLGQGHRYEQY
TRBJ2-7 | 13 | TRBV7-9 | ASSFLGQGMDEQY
TRBJ2-7 | 12 | TRBV2 | ASLKDRDSYEQY
TRBJ2-3 | 9 | TRBV7-2 | ASSSRDTQY
TRBJ1-2 | 12 | TRBV5-1 | ASSLDGGNYGYT
TRBJ1-1 | 14 | TRBV28 | ASSSPRGWGNTEAF
TRBJ1-3 | 14 | TRBV19 | ASSNTGKSSGNTIY
TRBJ2-3 | 15 | TRBV29-1 | SVESGLGANPTDTQY
TRBJ1-6 | 13 | TRBV5-4 | ASSTLDRGRSPLH
TRBJ1-2 | 13 | TRBV7-9 | ASSLKEATNYGYT
TRBJ2-3 | 11 | TRBV9 | ASSPGEGDTQY
TRBJ2-1 | 13 | TRBV11-2 | ASSYSDRGLNEQF
TRBJ1-2 | 11 | TRBV7-9 | ASSLARDRRST
TRBJ1-6 | 11 | TRBV2 | ASQARGRSPLH
TRBJ2-1 | 13 | TRBV7-2 | ASSPSGATGGEQF
TRBJ1-3 | 13 | TRBV18 | ASSSRADSGNTIY
TRBJ2-1 | 13 | TRBV5-1 | ASSLAPRGANEQF
TRBJ1-4 | 11 | TRBV18 | ASSRDRDEKLF
TRBJ1-3 | 12 | TRBV10-3 | AIRTPGQGNTIY
TRBJ1-1 | 12 | TRBV6-1 | ASLGVSWLPEAF
TRBJ1-2 | 13 | TRBV19 | ASSIGQGISYGYT
TRBJ2-7 | 9 | TRBV7-2 | ASSLQSEQY
TRBJ1-6 | 12 | TRBV7-9 | ASSSTGYNSPLH
TRBJ2-7 | 10 | TRBV30 | AWSVGRGEQY
TRBJ1-1 | 14 | TRBV28 | ASSTEIIGGNTEAF
TRBJ1-6 | 13 | TRBV5-5 | ASSPLASGNSPLH
TRBJ1-2 | 13 | TRBV6-1 | ASSEAGGEWYGYT
TRBJ1-6 | 12 | TRBV7-3 | ASSSQGAGAPLH
TRBJ2-2 | 13 | TRBV18 | ASSPSGGYTGELF
TRBJ2-7 | 12 | TRBV27 | ASSPQGVWDEQY
TRBJ1-2 | 11 | TRBV27 | ASSASPFSGYT